What follows are 6 T cell receptor beta chains derived from one specimen sequenced in a study of cytomegalovirus exposure and HLA in healthy donors (dated by TCRdb to about 2017). The library came from the immunoSEQ multiplex PCR assay. The clones in this table, taken by TCRdb from immuneACCESS, are in-frame only. Not every clone is retained; where verified, under half of the shortfall comes from an unresolved V gene, and the cause of the rest is unknown. Here the sample has 150,000 to 160,000 clones; roughly 86% occur a single time. The ten biggest clones cover about 1.9% of the sample. What was sequenced was PBMCs. The source is a human donor in good health.

The rearrangement joins TRBV7-6 to TRBJ1-4; no clear D. The CDR3 consists of 13 residues. Germline CDR1 reads SGHVS; CDR2 reads FNYEAQ. V dropped 3 bases and J dropped 7 bases, with 9 bases sitting between them. The CDR3 bases are TGTGCCAGCAGCTTCCGGGAGAGTGAAAAACTGTTTTTT. This sequence encodes CASSFRESEKLFF.

The chain recombines TRBV5-1 with TRBJ1-1; 9 nucleotides agree with TRBD1. CDR3 size: 14 residues. J lost 11 bases, V lost 4 bases, and 12 bases had no gene match. Germline lookup yields CDR1 SGHRS and CDR2 YFSETQ. The CDR3 sequence: CASSPTGGDRVAFF. The CDR3 coding sequence is TGCGCCAGCAGCCCTACTGGCGGGGACAGGGTTGCTTTCTTT.

This chain connects TRBV6-6 to TRBJ2-1; 8 bases line up with TRBD1. The ends lost 0 bases at V and 8 bases at J; junction bases unmatched: 9. CDR3 length: 16 residues. Germline V gives CDR1 MNHNY, CDR2 SVGAGI (reference sequence). The CDR3 nucleotides are TGTGCCAGCAGTTACTCGAGGCCAGGGGGCGGCGATGAGCAGTTCTTC. Protein product: CASSYSRPGGGDEQFF.

The rearrangement joins TRBV7-9 to TRBJ2-7, with TRBD1 matching 12 bases. Germline CDR1 and CDR2: SEHNR and FQNEAQ (reference sequence). This CDR3 contains 15 residues. The V and J ends lost 7 bases and 6 bases, in that order; junction bases with no gene match: 10. The DNA for the CDR3 is TGTGCCAGCACCCATGGCGGGACAGGGGGCCTCGAGCAGTACTTC. This codes for CASTHGGTGGLEQYF.

The V gene is TRBV2, the J gene TRBJ1-2; D is unclear. Trimming removed 7 bases at V and 2 bases at J, with 23 bases between. The germline V gene encodes CDR1 SNHLY and CDR2 FYNNEI. This CDR3 has 17 amino acids. The CDR3 protein is CASTIWGGGGSNYGYTF. CDR3 DNA sequence: TGTGCCAGCACCATCTGGGGTGGAGGAGGATCGAACTATGGCTACACCTTC. Complete variable domain (other parts from reference TRBV2 and TRBJ1-2): EPEVTQTPSHQVTQMGQEVILRCVPISNHLYFYWYRQILGQKVEFLVSFYNNEISEKSEIFDDQFSVERPDGSNFTLKIRSTKLEDSAMYFCASTIWGGGGSNYGYTFGSGTRLTVV.

This chain's CDR3 is CASRRQGGNNSPLHF. The CDR3 bases are TGTGCCAGCAGGAGACAGGGGGGGAATAATTCACCCCTCCACTTT. This chain joins TRBV2 and TRBJ1-6; 9 bases agree with TRBD1. The CDR3 contains 15 residues. Germline V gives CDR1 SNHLY, CDR2 FYNNEI. The ends lost 6 bases at V and 5 bases at J; junction bases unmatched: 5. The complete variable domain, with remaining parts taken from reference TRBV2 and TRBJ1-6, reads EPEVTQTPSHQVTQMGQEVILRCVPISNHLYFYWYRQILGQKVEFLVSFYNNEISEKSEIFDDQFSVERPDGSNFTLKIRSTKLEDSAMYFCASRRQGGNNSPLHFGNGTRLTVT.